Listed below are T cell receptor beta chains from one sample, sequenced in a study of identical twins. TCRdb re-derived calls from the 5' RACE reads in MiXCR, one entry per CDR3 protein. Of roughly 1,500,000 distinct CDR3 sequences listed, more than 30% are singletons. Sequenced input: cord blood. The receptor source for this set is a newborn girl in good health. Both conserved end residues are part of each CDR3. Fields, in order: D gene, J gene, clone size, V gene, CDR3 protein, CDR3 DNA. The D gene is left open where the match is weak. Clone size is shown for a subset of rows, as once, few, many or a class of expanded clone.

D: TRBD2
J: TRBJ2-7
size: once
V: TRBV9
CDR3: CASSVALADYTEQYF
DNA: TGTGCCAGCAGCGTAGCTCTAGCGGATTACACCGAGCAGTACTTC

D: -
J: TRBJ2-1
size: -
V: TRBV4-2
CDR3: CASSQTYVTSRFYNEQFF
DNA: TGTGCCAGCAGCCAAACCTACGTAACTAGCCGATTCTACAATGAGCAGTTCTTC

D: TRBD2
J: TRBJ2-1
size: many
V: TRBV7-2
CDR3: CASSSSGSGYNEQFF
DNA: TGTGCCAGCAGCTCAAGCGGGAGCGGCTACAATGAGCAGTTCTTC

D: -
J: TRBJ2-1
size: few
V: TRBV25-1
CDR3: CASTRSGTAYNEQFF
DNA: TGTGCCAGCACCCGTTCGGGGACGGCTTACAATGAGCAGTTCTTC

D: TRBD1
J: TRBJ1-5
size: few
V: TRBV7-2
CDR3: CASSLPDREPHNQPQHF
DNA: TGTGCCAGCAGCTTACCGGACAGGGAGCCCCATAATCAGCCCCAGCATTTT

D: -
J: TRBJ1-2
size: -
V: TRBV20-1
CDR3: CSVTPGRYGYTF
DNA: TGCAGTGTAACACCGGGGCGCTATGGCTACACCTTC

D: TRBD1
J: TRBJ1-2
size: -
V: TRBV4-1
CDR3: CASSRTGTGDNYGYTF
DNA: TGCGCCAGCAGCCGCACCGGGACAGGGGATAACTATGGCTACACCTTC

D: -
J: TRBJ2-1
size: many
V: TRBV6-6
CDR3: CASSSIGGYNEQFF
DNA: TGTGCCAGCAGTTCTATCGGGGGCTACAATGAGCAGTTCTTC

D: TRBD1
J: TRBJ1-1
size: -
V: TRBV7-9
CDR3: CASSLAPTGRATEAFF
DNA: TGTGCCAGCAGCTTAGCCCCGACAGGGAGGGCCACTGAAGCTTTCTTT

D: -
J: TRBJ2-1
size: -
V: TRBV7-9
CDR3: CASSSKGPYSYNEQFF
DNA: TGTGCCAGCAGCTCCAAAGGACCATACTCCTACAATGAGCAGTTCTTC

D: -
J: TRBJ1-1
size: -
V: TRBV7-9
CDR3: CASSLARMVNTEAFF
DNA: TGTGCCAGCAGCTTAGCGCGAATGGTGAACACTGAAGCTTTCTTT

D: -
J: TRBJ1-2
size: few
V: TRBV28
CDR3: CASKLGSNYGYTF
DNA: TGTGCCAGCAAATTGGGGTCTAACTATGGCTACACCTTC

D: -
J: TRBJ1-5
size: -
V: TRBV2
CDR3: CASSELRSYSNQPQHF
DNA: TGTGCCAGCAGTGAATTGAGGTCCTATAGCAATCAGCCCCAGCATTTT

D: TRBD1
J: TRBJ2-7
size: few
V: TRBV20-1
CDR3: CSARDSTGYRYEQYF
DNA: TGCAGTGCTAGAGATTCGACAGGGTATCGATACGAGCAGTACTTC

D: -
J: TRBJ2-3
size: -
V: TRBV10-3
CDR3: CAINPGQGPTDTQYF
DNA: TGTGCCATCAACCCCGGGCAGGGACCCACAGATACGCAGTATTTT

D: -
J: TRBJ2-3
size: few
V: TRBV21-1
CDR3: CASSKRPGLAGGKSDTQYF
DNA: TGTGCCAGCAGCAAACGCCCTGGACTAGCGGGAGGGAAGTCAGATACGCAGTATTTT

D: TRBD1
J: TRBJ2-3
size: few
V: TRBV29-1
CDR3: CSVGPPGGGTDTQYF
DNA: TGCAGCGTTGGACCCCCAGGGGGCGGCACAGATACGCAGTATTTT

D: TRBD1
J: TRBJ1-2
size: -
V: TRBV4-1
CDR3: CASSQDKGGFYGYTF
DNA: TGCGCCAGCAGCCAAGATAAAGGGGGCTTCTATGGCTACACCTTC

D: TRBD2
J: TRBJ2-3
size: -
V: TRBV2
CDR3: CASSQRTSETDTQYF
DNA: TGTGCCAGCAGTCAAAGGACTAGCGAAACAGATACGCAGTATTTT

D: TRBD2
J: TRBJ2-3
size: few
V: TRBV7-6
CDR3: CASSRSGGHSTDTQYF
DNA: TGTGCCAGCAGCAGGAGCGGGGGCCATTCCACAGATACGCAGTATTTT

D: -
J: TRBJ1-1
size: few
V: TRBV25-1
CDR3: CASSEFEGRNTEAFF
DNA: TGTGCCAGCAGTGAATTTGAGGGGCGGAACACTGAAGCTTTCTTT

D: -
J: TRBJ1-5
size: -
V: TRBV18
CDR3: CASLPAGDTQHF
DNA: TGTGCCAGCTTACCTGCGGGAGATACGCAGCATTTT

D: TRBD1
J: TRBJ1-2
size: -
V: TRBV7-9
CDR3: CASSFPTGGNYVYTF
DNA: TGTGCCAGCAGCTTTCCGACAGGGGGCAACTATGTCTACACCTTC

D: -
J: TRBJ2-4
size: -
V: TRBV5-1
CDR3: CASSAGDNRDIQYF
DNA: TGCGCCAGCAGCGCAGGGGACAATCGGGACATTCAGTACTTC

D: -
J: TRBJ2-5
size: -
V: TRBV2
CDR3: CASSEAPRLVRGTQYF
DNA: TGTGCCAGCAGTGAAGCCCCACGACTAGTTCGGGGGACCCAGTACTTC

D: -
J: TRBJ2-1
size: -
V: TRBV20-1
CDR3: CSASGLGRSSYNEQFF
DNA: TGCAGTGCTAGTGGACTTGGCCGAAGCTCCTACAATGAGCAGTTCTTC

D: TRBD1
J: TRBJ2-3
size: -
V: TRBV28
CDR3: CASKEGQGVQYF
DNA: TGTGCCAGCAAGGAAGGACAGGGAGTGCAGTATTTT

D: TRBD1
J: TRBJ2-7
size: few
V: TRBV24-1
CDR3: CATLTGGFAYEQYF
DNA: TGTGCCACTCTGACAGGGGGATTCGCCTACGAGCAGTACTTC

D: TRBD1
J: TRBJ1-4
size: -
V: TRBV5-1
CDR3: CASKVWTGNAEKLFF
DNA: TGCGCCAGCAAAGTCTGGACAGGGAACGCTGAAAAACTGTTTTTT

D: -
J: TRBJ1-2
size: few
V: TRBV15
CDR3: CATSRIGTQLSNYGYTF
DNA: TGTGCCACCAGCCGGATCGGGACACAACTTTCTAACTATGGCTACACCTTC

D: TRBD1
J: TRBJ2-1
size: few
V: TRBV20-1
CDR3: CSARGQLEYNEQFF
DNA: TGCAGTGCTAGGGGACAGCTGGAATACAATGAGCAGTTCTTC

D: TRBD1
J: TRBJ1-1
size: -
V: TRBV24-1
CDR3: CATSDRQGGDTEAFF
DNA: TGTGCCACCAGTGATCGACAGGGTGGGGACACTGAAGCTTTCTTT

D: TRBD1
J: TRBJ2-3
size: -
V: TRBV5-1
CDR3: CASSNGQGLSTDTQYF
DNA: TGCGCCAGCAGCAACGGACAGGGTCTGAGCACAGATACGCAGTATTTT

D: -
J: TRBJ2-1
size: few
V: TRBV7-6
CDR3: CASSFNRVGEQFF
DNA: TGTGCCAGCAGCTTTAATAGGGTGGGTGAGCAGTTCTTC

D: -
J: TRBJ1-2
size: few
V: TRBV6-5
CDR3: CASSYGIYGYTF
DNA: TGTGCCAGCAGTTACGGGATCTATGGCTACACCTTC

D: TRBD2
J: TRBJ2-7
size: -
V: TRBV28
CDR3: CASSLWSAGVRAPEQYF
DNA: TGTGCCAGCAGTTTATGGTCGGCGGGGGTGAGGGCCCCTGAGCAGTACTTC

D: -
J: TRBJ1-2
size: few
V: TRBV19
CDR3: CASKGLIYGYTF
DNA: TGTGCCAGTAAGGGACTGATCTATGGCTACACCTTC

D: -
J: TRBJ2-3
size: few
V: TRBV20-1
CDR3: CSAVGDLTTDTQYF
DNA: TGCAGTGCAGTTGGGGACCTCACCACAGATACGCAGTATTTT

D: -
J: TRBJ2-5
size: -
V: TRBV4-2
CDR3: CASSVAKETQYF
DNA: TGTGCCAGCAGCGTAGCGAAAGAGACCCAGTACTTC

D: -
J: TRBJ2-1
size: many
V: TRBV3-1
CDR3: CASSQGREVNEQFF
DNA: TGTGCCAGCAGCCAGGGCAGGGAAGTCAATGAGCAGTTCTTC

D: -
J: TRBJ2-7
size: -
V: TRBV28
CDR3: CASSSTPQFSYEQYF
DNA: TGTGCCAGCAGTTCCACACCACAGTTCTCCTACGAGCAGTACTTC